One sample yielded the 10 T cell receptor beta chains listed below, sequenced in a study of tumor-infiltrating lymphocytes in primary liver carcinoma. Starting material of 400 to 600 ng total RNA yielded TCR beta cDNA via a constant-region primer. Amplification in three nested multiplex PCR rounds with slightly modified ARM-PCR gave rise to TCR beta libraries. Investigators reported that the first two PCR rounds, at 10 cycles each, used TRBV1-TRBV30 forward primers with a C-beta reverse primer. MiXCR, run by TCRdb on the multiplex PCR reads, gives a single entry per CDR3 protein. The sample carries some 22,000 distinct CDR3 sequences, approximately 71% recorded once. Each 20-30 mg portion of unsorted bulk tissue served as the source for co-extraction of RNA and DNA. Sequencing input: liver tumor tissue from sampling region 5. Subset of the sample: tumor region T5, tumor centre. The receptor set was obtained from a woman aged 25 to 45 with primary liver carcinoma and hepatitis B virus infection.

Notes on this clonotype: Sequence at one end of the junction differs from germline and may be a read error. This chain links TRBV28 with TRBJ2-7; D is uncertain. Germline-derived CDR1 and CDR2 are MDHEN and SYDVKM. The CDR3 length is 12 residues. CDR3 coding DNA: TGTACCAGCAGCGAATCCTTATACGAGCAGTACTTC. Its translation: CTSSESLYEQYF.

With regard to this clonotype: One end of the junction is discordant with germline, which a read error may explain. The V gene is TRBV5-6, the J gene TRBJ1-6; D unresolved. CDR3 length: 14 residues. Germline CDR1 is SGHDT and CDR2 is YYEEEE. CDR3 in DNA: TGTGTCAGCAGCTCTGTAGCACTGGGATCACCCCTCCACTTT. Protein: CVSSSVALGSPLHF.

This clonotype is a singleton in its sample. The final CDR3 position lacks the conserved phenylalanine or tryptophan, pointing to a likely read error. The V call is TRBV6-5, the J call TRBJ1-5; D gene ambiguous. The CDR3 extends over 13 amino acids. CDR1 is MNHEY and CDR2 is SVGAGI in the germline V gene. Trimming stripped 8 bases from V and 6 bases from J, with 14 bases between. DNA of the CDR3: TGTGCCAGCGTGAATGGGGTCCGTCAGCCCCAGCATTAT. Encoded protein: CASVNGVRQPQHY.

This clonotype appeared many times. The CDR3 region is CASSLGDGTFYEQYF. In nucleotides, the CDR3 is TGTGCCAGCAGCTTGGGCGACGGGACTTTCTACGAGCAGTACTTC. The chain joins TRBV7-9 to TRBJ2-7, with D possibly matching TRBD2 (6 bases). V shed 3 bases and J shed 3 bases, with 15 bases lying between them. The length of the CDR3 is 15 residues. Per the germline V gene, CDR1 is SEHNR and CDR2 is FQNEAQ (reference sequence). Complete variable domain (other parts from reference TRBV7-9 and TRBJ2-7): DTGVSQNPRHKITKRGQNVTFRCDPISEHNRLYWYRQTLGQGPEFLTYFQNEAQLEKSRLLSDRFSAERPKGSFSTLEIQRTEQGDSAMYLCASSLGDGTFYEQYFGPGTRLTVT.

The chain carries TRBV9 and TRBJ2-7; possible D gene TRBD2, 5 bases. Per the germline V gene, CDR1 is SGDLS and CDR2 is YYNGEE. Trimming removed 6 bases at V and 7 bases at J, with 26 bases between. CDR3 length: 16 residues. CDR3 in DNA: TGTGCCAGCAACCCTTCCAGGCTTCCTCGGGGTAGTGAGCAGTACTTC. Amino acids: CASNPSRLPRGSEQYF.

As regards this clonotype: An end of the junction does not agree with germline; a read error may underlie this. The chain links TRBV6-2 or TRBV6-3 to TRBJ2-1, with D unresolved. The CDR3 has 12 residues. Germline V gives CDR1 MNHEY, CDR2 SVGEGT. This chain's CDR3 is CTSKGRGNEQFF. The DNA of the CDR3 is TGTACCAGCAAGGGCAGAGGCAATGAGCAATTCTTC.

In the case of this clonotype: One end of the junction is discordant with germline, which a read error may explain. The chain combines TRBV28 with TRBJ2-5, with D perhaps TRBD2 (6 bases). Germline V gene lookup returns CDR1 MDHEN and CDR2 SYDVKM. This CDR3 comprises 17 residues. The chain's CDR3 is CASATSRKLSGIWTQHF. CDR3 DNA: TGTGCCAGCGCGACTAGTCGGAAACTTAGTGGTATTTGGACCCAGCACTTC.

This clonotype was counted at least ten times. V gene TRBV29-1 combines with J gene TRBJ1-1; a possible D gene is TRBD1 (5 bases). Germline values: CDR1 SQVTM, CDR2 ANQGSEA. This CDR3 spans 12 amino acids. V was trimmed by 6 bases and J by 6 bases, leaving 14 bases between them. CDR3 amino acids: CSVSQGRAEAFF. Written as DNA, the CDR3 is TGCAGCGTCTCTCAGGGCAGGGCTGAAGCTTTCTTT.

This chain links TRBV4-3 with TRBJ1-2; D not resolved. This CDR3 region has 20 residues. The V end lost 10 bases, the J end lost 0 bases, and 33 bases lay between the germline ends. The germline CDR1 and CDR2 sequences are LGHNA and YSLEER. In DNA form, the CDR3 reads TGCGCCAACTGCCAAGGCGAAGGAAGGAGCAGGACCGCTACTAACTATGGCTACACCTTC. The encoded protein is CANCQGEGRSRTATNYGYTF.

This clonotype is a singleton in its sample. Without the conserved terminal phenylalanine or tryptophan, this CDR3 likely stems from a read error. This chain links TRBV6-7 with TRBJ2-4; tentatively, D is TRBD2 (6 bases). TRBV6-7 qualifies as an ORF whose function is uncertain. This CDR3 spans 20 amino acids. CDR3 nucleotides: TGTGTCAGCGGTTACTCGTCGACGGGAGCACCCGCTCGCGCCAAAAACATTCAGTACTTA. Translated, it gives CVSGYSSTGAPARAKNIQYL.